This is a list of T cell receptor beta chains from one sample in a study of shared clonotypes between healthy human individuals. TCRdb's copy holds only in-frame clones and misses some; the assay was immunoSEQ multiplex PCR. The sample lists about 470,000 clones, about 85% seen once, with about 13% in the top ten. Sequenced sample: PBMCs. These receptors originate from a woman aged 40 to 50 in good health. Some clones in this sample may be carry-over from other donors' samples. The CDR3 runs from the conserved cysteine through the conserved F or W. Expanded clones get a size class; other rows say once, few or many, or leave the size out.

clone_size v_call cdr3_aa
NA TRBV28 CASSLYTSASQNIQYF
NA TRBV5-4 CATRLAGRTDTQYF
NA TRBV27 CASSPRTSSEQFF
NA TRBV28 CASSPLFYEQYF
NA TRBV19 CASSIGLAGTFEQYF
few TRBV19 CASSIGTGNQPQHF
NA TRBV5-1 CASSLSGGPYNEQFF
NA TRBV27 CASRRQGASSLSYEQYF
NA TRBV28 CASSPPLGYGYTF
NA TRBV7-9 CASSVAGGSNEQFF
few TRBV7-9 CASSSNAPGDEQFF
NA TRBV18 CASSPTDRDSYEQYF
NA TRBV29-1 CSVAGGNVVFF
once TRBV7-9 CASSFGGVQETQYF
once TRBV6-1 CASGSDRGMYEQYF
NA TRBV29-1 CSVGTLFVGEQYF
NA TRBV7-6 CASSLGGQAEAFF
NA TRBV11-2 CASNPGRTRRYNEQFF
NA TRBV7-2 CASSPEGPETQYF
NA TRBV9 CASSVRPGDHEQYF
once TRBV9 CASSVGSGAQETQYF
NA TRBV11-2 CASTNSSRGKETQYF
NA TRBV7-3 CASSPQGTPQETQYF
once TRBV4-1 CASSQGGGQGTDTQYF
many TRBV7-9 CASSSEGRPHEQYF
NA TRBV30 CAWSPRGLAKNIQYF
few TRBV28 CATAGQPTGETQYF
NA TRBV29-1 CSVAGTGTEQYF
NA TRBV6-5 CASSLRGGSYGYTF